This T cell receptor beta chain was recorded in a study of cytomegalovirus exposure and HLA in healthy donors. Study-level results: Most TCRs appeared rarely, but some public TCRs recurred in many donors. Confirmation in vitro established that a few CMV-associated chains were specific for CMV antigens. High sensitivity and specificity were reportedly achieved when the classifier diagnosed cytomegalovirus status.

This clone was found a few times. Its antigen is unknown. Only in-frame clones appear in the TCRdb table, and some are missing; sequencing was by immunoSEQ multiplex PCR. The data contain about 150,000 clones, roughly 86% of them seen just once; the ten biggest clones take up approximately 2%. The length of the CDR3 is 16 residues. The chain combines TRBV21-1 with TRBJ1-3. TRBV21-1 is a pseudogene segment. The specimen was PBMCs. The receptor comes from a human donor in good health. The CDR3 spells CASSPGLSLSGNTIYF. DNA for the CDR3: TGTGCCAGCAGCCCCGGACTGTCCCTCTCTGGAAACACCATATATTTT.